This TCR beta chain was recovered during a study of shared clonotypes between healthy human individuals. Study-wide results and limits: Rarefaction analysis demonstrated incomplete sorted-subset sequencing notwithstanding large depth.

The input for sorted-subset replicate PCRs was around 0.2 ug DNA, some 30,000 T cell genomes. Profiled with immunoSEQ multiplex PCR; TCRdb holds only in-frame clones, not every one. The profile shows around 1.4 million clones, around 98.5% of them singletons. The germline V and J ends were trimmed by 8 bases and 0 bases, with 16 bases remaining between them. This CDR3 has 16 residues. CDR1 and CDR2 (germline): SNHLY, FYNNEI. Healthy HIV-negative adults without recent acute infections or vaccinations served as donors. Notes on this clone: Its antigen is unknown.

The rearrangement links TRBV2 to TRBJ1-4; tentatively, D is TRBD1 (6 bases). Sequenced: naive CD4+ T cells sorted from blood. Regarding subset: CD45RA+ positively selected. The receptor comes from a man aged 30-40 years in good health. Here the CDR3 reads CASLLAWTATNEKLFF. The CDR3 DNA reads as TGTGCCAGCCTACTGGCCTGGACAGCAACTAATGAAAAACTGTTTTTT.